This TCR beta chain was sequenced during a study of CD8 T cells in ankylosing spondylitis. V was pared by 4 bases and J by 4 bases, with 1 base of the junction left unmatched. In germline, CDR1 is SQVTM, CDR2 ANQGSEA. The CDR3 spans 13 residues. One entry per CDR3 protein results from TCRdb running MiXCR on the 5' RACE reads. The sample has roughly 370,000 distinct CDR3 sequences; under 25% are singletons. Overall study findings and caveats: A motif of fewer than ten highly homologous TCR beta variants was seen as apparently characteristic of ankylosing spondylitis blood.

As to this clonotype: Antigen unknown.

This TCR was recovered from a male donor with ankylosing spondylitis. This chain links TRBV29-1 with TRBJ1-5; 10 positions match TRBD1. The sample comprised blood, either unsorted or a sorted T cell fraction (not recorded which). This chain's CDR3 is CSVGTGGNQPQHF. Here the CDR3 DNA reads TGCAGCGTTGGGACAGGGGGAAATCAGCCCCAGCATTTT.